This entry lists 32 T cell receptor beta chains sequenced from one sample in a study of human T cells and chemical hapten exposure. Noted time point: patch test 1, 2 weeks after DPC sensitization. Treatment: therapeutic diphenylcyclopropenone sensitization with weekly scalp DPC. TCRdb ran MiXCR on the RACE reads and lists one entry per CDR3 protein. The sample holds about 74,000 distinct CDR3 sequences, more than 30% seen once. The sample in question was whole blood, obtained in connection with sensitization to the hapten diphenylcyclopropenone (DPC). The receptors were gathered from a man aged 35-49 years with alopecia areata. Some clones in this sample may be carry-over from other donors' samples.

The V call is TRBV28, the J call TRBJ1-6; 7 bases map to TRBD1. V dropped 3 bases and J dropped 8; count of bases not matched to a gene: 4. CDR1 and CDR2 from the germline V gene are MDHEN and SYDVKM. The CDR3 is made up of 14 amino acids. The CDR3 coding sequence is TGTGCCAGCAGTTTTGGTCAGGGGGATTCACCCCTCCACTTT. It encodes CASSFGQGDSPLHF.

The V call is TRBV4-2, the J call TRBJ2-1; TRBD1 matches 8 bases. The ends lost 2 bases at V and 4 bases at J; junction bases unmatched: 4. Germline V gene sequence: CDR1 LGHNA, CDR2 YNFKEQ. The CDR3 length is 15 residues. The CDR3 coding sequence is TGTGCCAGCAGCCAAAGGGGGACAGGATACAATGAGCAGTTCTTC. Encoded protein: CASSQRGTGYNEQFF.

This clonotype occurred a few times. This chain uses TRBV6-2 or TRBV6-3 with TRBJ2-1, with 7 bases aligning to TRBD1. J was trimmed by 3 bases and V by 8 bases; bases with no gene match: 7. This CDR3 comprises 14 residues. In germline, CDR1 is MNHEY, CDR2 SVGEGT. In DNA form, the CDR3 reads TGTGCCAGCTGTAGGGGGCCAGGCTACAATGAGCAGTTCTTC. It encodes CASCRGPGYNEQFF.

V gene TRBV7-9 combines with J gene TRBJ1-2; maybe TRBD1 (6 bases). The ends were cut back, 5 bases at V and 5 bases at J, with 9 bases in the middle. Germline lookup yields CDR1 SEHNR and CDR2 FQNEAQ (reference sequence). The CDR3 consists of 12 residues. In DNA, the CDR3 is TGTGCCAGCAGCGACGGACAGTATGGCTACACCTTC. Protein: CASSDGQYGYTF.

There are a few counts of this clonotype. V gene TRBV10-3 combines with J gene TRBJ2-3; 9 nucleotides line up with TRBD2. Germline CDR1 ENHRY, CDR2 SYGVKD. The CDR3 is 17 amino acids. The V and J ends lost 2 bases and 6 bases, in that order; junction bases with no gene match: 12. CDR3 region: CAISERGLAARRDTQYF. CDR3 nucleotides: TGTGCCATCAGTGAGAGGGGACTAGCAGCCCGGAGGGATACGCAGTATTTT.

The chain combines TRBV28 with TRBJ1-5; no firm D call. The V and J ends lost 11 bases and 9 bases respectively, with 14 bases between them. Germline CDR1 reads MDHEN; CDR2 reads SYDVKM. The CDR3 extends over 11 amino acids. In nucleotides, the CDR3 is TGTGCCTCCGCCTTGCGCGGGCCCCAGCATTTT. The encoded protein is CASALRGPQHF.

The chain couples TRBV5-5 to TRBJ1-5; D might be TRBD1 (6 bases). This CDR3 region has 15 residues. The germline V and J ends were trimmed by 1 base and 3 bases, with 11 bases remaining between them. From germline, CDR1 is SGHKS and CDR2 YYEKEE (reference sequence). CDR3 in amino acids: CASSLSRGLNQPQHF. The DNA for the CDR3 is TGTGCCAGCAGCTTGTCCAGGGGTCTCAATCAGCCCCAGCATTTT. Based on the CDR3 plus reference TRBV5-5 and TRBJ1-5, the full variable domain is DAGVTQSPTHLIKTRGQQVTLRCSPISGHKSVSWYQQVLGQGPQFIFQYYEKEERGRGNFPDRFSARQFPNYSSELNVNALLLGDSALYLCASSLSRGLNQPQHFGDGTRLSIL.

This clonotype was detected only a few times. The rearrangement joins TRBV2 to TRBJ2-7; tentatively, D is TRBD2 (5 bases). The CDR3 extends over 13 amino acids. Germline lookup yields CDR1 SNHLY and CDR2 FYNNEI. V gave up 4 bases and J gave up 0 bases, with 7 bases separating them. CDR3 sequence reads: CASSVSASYEQYF. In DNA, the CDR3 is TGTGCCAGCAGTGTTAGCGCCTCCTACGAGCAGTACTTC.

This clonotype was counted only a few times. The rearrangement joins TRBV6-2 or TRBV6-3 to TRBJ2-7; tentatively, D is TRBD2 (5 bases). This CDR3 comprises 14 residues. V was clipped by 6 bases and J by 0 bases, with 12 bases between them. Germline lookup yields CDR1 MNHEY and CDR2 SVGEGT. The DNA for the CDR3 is TGTGCCAGCAGCCTAGGGAGTCTCTCCTACGAGCAGTACTTC. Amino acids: CASSLGSLSYEQYF.

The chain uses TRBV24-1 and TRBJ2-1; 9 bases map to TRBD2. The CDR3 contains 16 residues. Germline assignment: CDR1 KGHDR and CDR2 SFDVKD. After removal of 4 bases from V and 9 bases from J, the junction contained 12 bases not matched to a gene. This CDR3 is CATSEPTGTSRGEQFF. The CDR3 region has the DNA TGTGCCACCAGTGAACCTACCGGGACTAGCAGGGGTGAGCAGTTCTTC.

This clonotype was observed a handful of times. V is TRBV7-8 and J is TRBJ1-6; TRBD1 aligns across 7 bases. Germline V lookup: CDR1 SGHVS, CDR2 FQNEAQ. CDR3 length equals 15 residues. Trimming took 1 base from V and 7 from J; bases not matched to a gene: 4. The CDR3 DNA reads TGTGCCAGCAGCTTAGGACAGGGTGGCAATTCACCCCTCCACTTT. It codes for CASSLGQGGNSPLHF.

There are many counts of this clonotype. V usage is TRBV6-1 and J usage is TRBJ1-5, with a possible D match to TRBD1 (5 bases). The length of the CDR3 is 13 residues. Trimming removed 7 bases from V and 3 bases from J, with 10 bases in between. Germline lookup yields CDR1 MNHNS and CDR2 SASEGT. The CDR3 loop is CASIRAFNQPQHF. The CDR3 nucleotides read TGTGCCAGCATCAGGGCGTTCAATCAGCCCCAGCATTTT.

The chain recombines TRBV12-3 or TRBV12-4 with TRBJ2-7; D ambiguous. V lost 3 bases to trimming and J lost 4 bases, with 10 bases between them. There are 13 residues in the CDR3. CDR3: CASSFRPEYEQYF. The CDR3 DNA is TGTGCCAGCAGTTTTCGTCCTGAGTACGAGCAGTACTTC.

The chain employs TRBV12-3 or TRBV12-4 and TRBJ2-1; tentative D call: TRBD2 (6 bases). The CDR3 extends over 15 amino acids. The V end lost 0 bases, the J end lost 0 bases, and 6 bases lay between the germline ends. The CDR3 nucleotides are TGTGCCAGCAGTTTAGCGGGACTCTCCTACAATGAGCAGTTCTTC. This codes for CASSLAGLSYNEQFF.

The CDR3 DNA reads TGTGCCAGCAGGCGCACTATTGGCGGGGGAGGTAAAAATGAGCAGTTCTTC. Translation gives CASRRTIGGGGKNEQFF. The J gene is TRBJ2-1, the V gene TRBV7-2, with 7 bases lining up with TRBD2. The CDR3 is 17 residues long. V was clipped by 6 bases and J by 7 bases; unmatched bases: 18. CDR1 and CDR2 (germline): SGHTA, FQGNSA.

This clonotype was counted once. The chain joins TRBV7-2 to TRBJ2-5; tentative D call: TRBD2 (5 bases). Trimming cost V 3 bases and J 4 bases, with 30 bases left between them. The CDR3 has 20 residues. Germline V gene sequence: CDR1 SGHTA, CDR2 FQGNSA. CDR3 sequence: CASSLIFPSTRGSMRETQYF. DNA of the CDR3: TGTGCCAGCAGCTTGATATTCCCTTCCACGAGAGGGAGTATGCGAGAGACCCAGTACTTC.

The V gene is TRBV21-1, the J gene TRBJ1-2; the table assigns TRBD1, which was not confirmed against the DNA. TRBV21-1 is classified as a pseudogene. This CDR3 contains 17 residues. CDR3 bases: TGTGCCAGCAGCACCACACCCGGACGGAGGACCAACTATGGCTACACCTTC. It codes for CASSTTPGRRTNYGYTF.

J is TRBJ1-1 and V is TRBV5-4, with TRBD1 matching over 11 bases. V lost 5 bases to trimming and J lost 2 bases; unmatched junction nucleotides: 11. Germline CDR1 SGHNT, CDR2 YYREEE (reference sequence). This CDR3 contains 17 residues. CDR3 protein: CASRTSDRGHGNTEAFF. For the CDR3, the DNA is TGTGCCAGCAGAACTTCGGACAGGGGGCATGGAAACACTGAAGCTTTCTTT.

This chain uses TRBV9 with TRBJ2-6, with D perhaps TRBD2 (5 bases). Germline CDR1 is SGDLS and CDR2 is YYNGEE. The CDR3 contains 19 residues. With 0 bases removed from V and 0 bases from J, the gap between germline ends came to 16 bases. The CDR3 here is CASSVAGVYRGSGANVLTF. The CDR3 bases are TGTGCCAGCAGCGTAGCTGGCGTATACCGGGGCTCTGGGGCCAACGTCCTGACTTTC.

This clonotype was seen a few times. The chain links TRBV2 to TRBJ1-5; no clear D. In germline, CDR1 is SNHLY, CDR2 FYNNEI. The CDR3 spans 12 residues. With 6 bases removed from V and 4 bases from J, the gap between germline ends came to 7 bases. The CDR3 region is CASSRANQPQHF. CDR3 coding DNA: TGTGCCAGCAGCCGAGCTAATCAGCCCCAGCATTTT.

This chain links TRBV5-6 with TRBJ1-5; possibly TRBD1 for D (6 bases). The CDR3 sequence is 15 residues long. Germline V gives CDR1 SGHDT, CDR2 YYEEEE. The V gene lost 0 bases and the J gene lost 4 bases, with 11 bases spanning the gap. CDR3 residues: CASSLGGAVNQPQHF. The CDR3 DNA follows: TGTGCCAGCAGCTTGGGGGGGGCAGTTAATCAGCCCCAGCATTTT.

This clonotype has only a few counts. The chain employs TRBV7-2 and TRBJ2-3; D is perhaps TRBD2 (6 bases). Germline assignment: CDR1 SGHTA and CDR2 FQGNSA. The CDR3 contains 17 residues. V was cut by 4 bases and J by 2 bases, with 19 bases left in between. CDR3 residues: CASSSLRLDLITDTQYF. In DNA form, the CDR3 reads TGTGCCAGCAGCTCTCTTCGACTAGATCTCATCACAGATACGCAGTATTTT.

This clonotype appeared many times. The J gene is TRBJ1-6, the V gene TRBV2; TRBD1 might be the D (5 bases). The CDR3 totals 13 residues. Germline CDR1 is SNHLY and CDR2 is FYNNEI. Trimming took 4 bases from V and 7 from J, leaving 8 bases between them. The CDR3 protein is CASSVDRNSPLHF. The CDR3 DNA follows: TGTGCCAGCAGTGTCGACAGAAATTCACCCCTCCACTTT.

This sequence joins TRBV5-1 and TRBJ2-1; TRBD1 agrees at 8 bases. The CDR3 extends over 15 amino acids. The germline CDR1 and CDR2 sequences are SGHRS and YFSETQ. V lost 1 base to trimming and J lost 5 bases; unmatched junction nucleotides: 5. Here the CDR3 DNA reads TGCGCCAGCAGCTTGCCAGGACAGGGCCACAATGAGCAGTTCTTC. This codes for CASSLPGQGHNEQFF.

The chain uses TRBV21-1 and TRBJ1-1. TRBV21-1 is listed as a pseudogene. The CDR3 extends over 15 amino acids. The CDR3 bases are TGTGCCAGCAGCAAAAAGGGCAGCCAAGGGACTGAAGCTTTCTTT. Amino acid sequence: CASSKKGSQGTEAFF.

CDR3 DNA sequence: TGTGCCAGCAGTGAACCGGGACAGTCAATCTCTGGGGCCAACGTCCTGACTTTC. Its translation: CASSEPGQSISGANVLTF. The chain is built from TRBV6-6 and TRBJ2-6; 7 bases are shared with TRBD1. V was clipped by 5 bases and J by 0 bases; unmatched bases: 10. Per germline, CDR1 MNHNY and CDR2 SVGAGI (reference sequence). The CDR3 has 18 residues.

CDR3 sequence: CASSQGLSGDTEAFF. The CDR3 bases are TGTGCCAGCAGCCAAGGCTTATCTGGGGACACTGAAGCTTTCTTT. V is TRBV3-1 and J is TRBJ1-1, with D hard to call. Trimming left V 1 base short and J 3 bases short, with 12 bases between. Germline CDR1 is LGHDT and CDR2 is YNNKEL (reference sequence). This CDR3 region has 15 residues.

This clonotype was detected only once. The CDR3 loop is CASSPSPRGLYYGYTF. The DNA of the CDR3 is TGTGCCAGCAGTCCCTCACCCAGGGGTCTCTACTATGGCTACACCTTC. The V gene is TRBV7-9, the J gene TRBJ1-2, with D perhaps TRBD1 (6 bases). V dropped 6 bases and J dropped 3 bases, with 20 bases sitting between them. CDR3 length: 16 residues. CDR1 is SEHNR and CDR2 is FQNEAQ in the germline V gene (reference sequence).

The CDR3 DNA sequence: TGTGCCAGCAGCTCCAGGGGGGGAAGGAAGCCCCAGCATTTT. Protein sequence: CASSSRGGRKPQHF. V and J are TRBV7-8 and TRBJ1-5, with 7 bases identical to TRBD1. The CDR3 spans 14 residues. Germline-derived CDR1 and CDR2 are SGHVS and FQNEAQ. After removal of 4 bases from V and 8 bases from J, the junction contained 8 bases not matched to a gene.

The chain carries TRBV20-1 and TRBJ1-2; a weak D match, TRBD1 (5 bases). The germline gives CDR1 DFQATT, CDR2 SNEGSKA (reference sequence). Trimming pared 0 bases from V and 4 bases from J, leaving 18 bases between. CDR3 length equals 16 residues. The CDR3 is CSARDALTGTSYGYTF. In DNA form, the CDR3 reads TGCAGTGCTAGAGACGCCCTGACGGGGACTAGCTATGGCTACACCTTC.

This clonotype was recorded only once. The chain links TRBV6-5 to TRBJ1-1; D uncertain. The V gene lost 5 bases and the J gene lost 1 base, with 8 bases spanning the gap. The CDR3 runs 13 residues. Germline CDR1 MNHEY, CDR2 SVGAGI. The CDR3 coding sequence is TGTGCCAGCAGTAAACAGCGGAACACTGAAGCTTTCTTT. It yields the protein CASSKQRNTEAFF.

The CDR3 DNA is TGTGCCAGCAGTACCTGGACAGGGGGGGCCAAAAACATTCAGTACTTC. Encoded protein: CASSTWTGGAKNIQYF. The chain couples TRBV27 to TRBJ2-4, with 10 bases matching TRBD1. The V segment lost 5 bases and the J segment 1 base; nucleotides outside the gene matches: 5. The CDR3 contains 16 residues. The germline gives CDR1 MNHEY, CDR2 SMNVEV (reference sequence).